This is a list of T cell receptor beta chains from one sample in a study of persistence of HIV-infected CD4 T cells. TCRdb keeps only in-frame clones here, not all; method: immunoSEQ multiplex PCR. The table lists tens of thousands of clones, more than 75% of them singletons. The antigens these receptors bind are not known. The specimen was CD4+ T cells sorted from PBMCs after roughly 18-hour stimulation, collected from a patient who received antiretroviral therapy. Every receptor here comes from an adult woman with HIV who was CMV-seropositive. Both conserved end residues are trimmed from each CDR3.

cdr3_aa j_call v_call
ASSEGTSGYTDTQY TRBJ2-3 TRBV2
ASSQDPETSYRFYGYT TRBJ1-2 TRBV4-1
AWSLPNTGELF TRBJ2-2 TRBV30
AWSRGRQLYEQY TRBJ2-7 TRBV30
AWIGQSNNSPLH TRBJ1-6 TRBV30
ASSEGGSSNQPQH TRBJ1-5 TRBV4-2
ASSLGGVGTEAF TRBJ1-1 TRBV11-1
ASSPAGTATYEQY TRBJ2-7 TRBV19
ASSEWTGSTGELF TRBJ2-2 TRBV6-1
ASSEQPGQPLYGYT TRBJ1-2 TRBV6-4
ASSQARGGWETQY TRBJ2-5 TRBV3-1/TRBV3-2
ASGLNPVGGETEAF TRBJ1-1 TRBV12-5
ASSQGRGPDTEAF TRBJ1-1 TRBV4-1
ASSLSGIQPTEQF TRBJ2-1 TRBV7-3
ASSTPSGTSPYTGELF TRBJ2-2 TRBV19
ASSLEGAAYGYT TRBJ1-2 TRBV5-6
SVGLAGTGNTIY TRBJ1-3 TRBV29-1
ASSFGAANTGELF TRBJ2-2 TRBV5-1
ASSQDIGPAF TRBJ1-1 TRBV4-1
ASSLTAAYGYT TRBJ1-2 TRBV7-9
ASSYTLAGANEQF TRBJ2-1 TRBV6-5
ASRRLADTDTQY TRBJ2-3 TRBV6-5
ASSVAAGGLDTQY TRBJ2-3 TRBV9
ASSPIGAGGGTGELF TRBJ2-2 TRBV7-6
ASSTRTGAYEQY TRBJ2-7 TRBV18
ASSSGQGWGNYGYT TRBJ1-2 TRBV6-5
ASSQVFSGQGSYEQY TRBJ2-7 TRBV4-1
ASSYPGQGPNSPLH TRBJ1-6 TRBV2
ARSQRVGSEQF TRBJ2-1 TRBV6-5
ASSLSGGGPAF TRBJ1-1 TRBV7-3
SVSSGADGTQY TRBJ2-5 TRBV29-1
ASSSRHGGETQY TRBJ2-5 TRBV6-4
SVGDRGSPLH TRBJ1-6 TRBV29-1
ASSLGEYSQETQY TRBJ2-5 TRBV5-1
ASSERRQGEQF TRBJ2-1 TRBV6-4
ASTLDGPSSYEQY TRBJ2-7 TRBV6-5
ASSRGTGNEKLF TRBJ1-4 TRBV6-5
ASSLIAGGKETQY TRBJ2-5 TRBV7-9
ASSINRGLGQPQH TRBJ1-5 TRBV6-5
ASSLVAGDGYT TRBJ1-2 TRBV5-1
ASSFGGNYGYT TRBJ1-2 TRBV5-1
ASSLRDRAYNEQF TRBJ2-1 TRBV5-8
ATSGSAGANVLT TRBJ2-6 TRBV24-1
ASSPSGVVADTQY TRBJ2-3 TRBV4-2
ASSLMTLAGSEQF TRBJ2-1 TRBV7-2
ASSATAGEQPQH TRBJ1-5 TRBV9
ASSVKNTGELF TRBJ2-2 TRBV7-6
ASSLDSSGYEQY TRBJ2-7 TRBV5-1